The 2 T cell receptor beta chains presented below share a single source sample, sequenced in a study of T cell changes during pregnancy in multiple sclerosis (dated by TCRdb to the late 2010s). The receptor library was made with the immunoSEQ multiplex PCR assay. TCRdb mirrors the immuneACCESS table, restricted to in-frame sequences. Some clones are absent from its copies; in checked studies, under half trace to an unresolved V gene, and the reason for the others is unknown. The sample has some 100,000 clones on record, around nine tenths of them singletons. The ten biggest clones cover around 1.2% of the sample. The sample consisted of peripheral blood, taken in the second trimester of pregnancy. Receptors were obtained from a female donor with multiple sclerosis, enrolled in a pregnancy study.

The chain's CDR3 is CASGVTGDTDTQYF. The CDR3 bases are TGTGCCAGCGGAGTGACGGGGGACACAGATACGCAGTATTTT. The chain combines TRBV6-1 with TRBJ2-3; tentatively, D is TRBD2 (6 bases). Trimming took off 8 bases at V and 2 bases at J, with 14 bases between the two ends. In germline, CDR1 is MNHNS, CDR2 SASEGT. The CDR3 spans 14 residues.

This chain links TRBV30 with TRBJ1-1; 9 bases align to TRBD1. Germline CDR1 GTSNPN, CDR2 SVGIG (reference sequence). There are 13 residues in the CDR3. V was pared by 6 bases and J by 11 bases, with 13 bases of the junction left unmatched. The CDR3 coding sequence is TGTGCCTGCATTTACAGGGGGCGGATTCCGGCTTTCTTT. This sequence encodes CACIYRGRIPAFF.